The 25 T cell receptor beta chains reported below all come from one sample, sequenced in a study of breast tumors, draining lymph nodes, adjacent tissues. TCRdb processed the multiplex PCR reads anew with MiXCR; each CDR3 protein has one entry. The sample holds around 25,000 distinct CDR3 sequences, about 24% seen once. Sequencing input: breast tumor tissue. Receptor source: a female donor with breast cancer. Some clones in this sample may be carry-over from other donors' samples.

This clonotype was seen many times. J is TRBJ1-5 and V is TRBV19; the match to TRBD1 covers 7 bases. CDR1 is LNHDA, CDR2 SQIVND, per germline (reference sequence). The V gene end was trimmed by 3 bases and the J gene end by 6 bases; junction bases not matched to a gene: 5. The CDR3 is made up of 14 amino acids. The CDR3 DNA reads TGTGCCAGTAGTATTCGGGACAGAGGTCAGCCCCAGCATTTT. Its translation: CASSIRDRGQPQHF. Full variable domain (rest looked up from reference TRBV19 and TRBJ1-5): DGGITQSPKYLFRKEGQNVTLSCEQNLNHDAMYWYRQDPGQGLRLIYYSQIVNDFQKGDIAEGYSVSREKKESFPLTVTSAQKNPTAFYLCASSIRDRGQPQHFGDGTRLSIL.

This clonotype has a count of ten or more. The chain couples TRBV28 to TRBJ2-7, with D uncertain. The germline CDR1 and CDR2 sequences are MDHEN and SYDVKM. Between the trimmed V and J ends, which lost 5 bases and 4 bases, there was a span of 6 bases. The CDR3 spans 11 residues. The CDR3 DNA is TGTGCCAGCAGTCCCGGGTACGAGCAGTACTTC. Translated: CASSPGYEQYF.

This clonotype showed up just a few times. This sequence joins TRBV18 and TRBJ1-2; D gene ambiguous. V gave up 2 bases and J gave up 2 bases, with 12 bases separating them. The CDR3 has 15 amino acids. Germline V lookup: CDR1 KGHSH, CDR2 LQKENI. This CDR3 is CASSPNPEPNYGYTF. The CDR3 DNA is TGTGCCAGCTCACCAAACCCAGAGCCCAACTATGGCTACACCTTC.

This clonotype was found many times. This chain uses TRBV4-1 with TRBJ2-2, with 8 bases fitting TRBD2. Germline CDR1 MGHRA, CDR2 YSYEKL. There are 18 residues in the CDR3. After removal of 0 bases from V and 5 bases from J, the junction contained 11 bases not matched to a gene. CDR3 sequence (DNA): TGCGCCAGCAGCCAAGATATCCTGCGGGAGGTATGGACCGGGGAGCTGTTTTTT. Encoded protein: CASSQDILREVWTGELFF.

This clonotype was detected many times. This rearrangement joins TRBV20-1 to TRBJ2-3; 10 positions agree with TRBD2. Trimming took 5 bases from V and 2 from J; bases not matched to a gene: 4. CDR3 size: 14 residues. Germline V lookup: CDR1 DFQATT, CDR2 SNEGSKA (reference sequence). CDR3 loop: CSASSGRDTDTQYF. As DNA, the CDR3 is TGCAGTGCTTCTAGCGGGAGAGACACAGATACGCAGTATTTT.

This clonotype has more than one count but fewer than ten. The chain is built from TRBV5-6 and TRBJ1-1; unclear D gene. Trimming pared 4 bases from V and 0 bases from J, leaving 10 bases between. Germline CDR1 SGHDT, CDR2 YYEEEE. The CDR3 is 14 residues long. The CDR3 DNA is TGTGCCAGCAGCGGCATAACAGTGAACACTGAAGCTTTCTTT. Its translation is CASSGITVNTEAFF.

This clonotype was observed a few times. The rearrangement uses TRBV28 and TRBJ1-5; no clear D. The CDR3 contains 14 residues. Trimming took 3 bases from V and 4 from J, leaving 10 bases between them. Germline CDR1 is MDHEN and CDR2 is SYDVKM. CDR3 nucleotide sequence: TGTGCCAGCAGTTTTGGTCAGCCTAATCAGCCCCAGCATTTT. Amino acid sequence: CASSFGQPNQPQHF.

Ten or more counts support this clonotype. The V gene is TRBV6-5, the J gene TRBJ1-2; D is possibly TRBD1 (5 bases). V shed 0 bases and J shed 2 bases, with 7 bases lying between them. Germline V gives CDR1 MNHEY, CDR2 SVGAGI. This CDR3 spans 14 amino acids. CDR3 loop: CASSYSRDNYGYTF. The CDR3 DNA reads as TGTGCCAGCAGTTACTCACGGGACAACTATGGCTACACCTTC.

The table lists this clonotype with many counts. V is TRBV5-1 and J is TRBJ2-6; D gene uncertain. This CDR3 spans 14 amino acids. The germline V and J ends were trimmed by 4 bases and 0 bases, with 5 bases remaining between them. CDR1 is SGHRS, CDR2 YFSETQ, per germline. This chain's CDR3 is CASSPGSGANVLTF. CDR3 nucleotide sequence: TGCGCCAGCAGCCCGGGCTCTGGGGCCAACGTCCTGACTTTC.

The sample holds many counts of this clonotype. J is TRBJ1-4 and V is TRBV4-1; D call uncertain. The ends were cut back, 4 bases at V and 2 bases at J, with 11 bases in the middle. Germline-derived CDR1 and CDR2 are MGHRA and YSYEKL. The CDR3 runs to 15 residues. CDR3 sequence (DNA): TGCGCCAGCAGCCCCGGCTCTTGGACTAATGAAAAACTGTTTTTT. Protein sequence: CASSPGSWTNEKLFF.

This clonotype was detected many times. The chain is built from TRBV2 and TRBJ1-3, with D possibly TRBD1 on 5 matching bases. V dropped 1 base and J dropped 2 bases, with 6 bases sitting between them. This CDR3 contains 14 residues. The V gene's germline CDR1 is SNHLY and CDR2 FYNNEI. The CDR3 sequence is CASSEVTAGNTIYF. The CDR3 nucleotides are TGTGCCAGCAGTGAAGTGACAGCTGGAAACACCATATATTTT.

As for this clonotype: The conserved closing phenylalanine or tryptophan is absent in this CDR3, likely reflecting a read error. V gene TRBV12-3 or TRBV12-4 combines with J gene TRBJ2-7; 8 nucleotides agree with TRBD1. V shed 3 bases and J 4 bases; nucleotides not matched to a gene: 5. This CDR3 spans 14 amino acids. CDR3 DNA sequence: TGTGCCAGCAGTTTGACAGGGGCACCTTACGAGCAGTACCTC. Amino acids: CASSLTGAPYEQYL.

This clonotype was picked up many times. In nucleotides, the CDR3 is TGCGCCAGCAGCCAAGACAGGGAGGGGACAGGGCGTTCTGAGGAACTGTTTTTT. Translating it yields CASSQDREGTGRSEELFF. This chain uses TRBV4-1 with TRBJ1-4; 9 nucleotides match TRBD1. In germline, CDR1 is MGHRA, CDR2 YSYEKL. The V gene end was trimmed by 0 bases and the J gene end by 12 bases; junction bases not matched to a gene: 17. The CDR3 sequence is 18 residues long.

This clonotype was seen ten or more times. The chain links TRBV2 to TRBJ1-2; a weak D match, TRBD1 (6 bases). There are 16 residues in the CDR3. Per the germline V gene, CDR1 is SNHLY and CDR2 is FYNNEI. Trimming stripped 6 bases from V and 3 bases from J, with 20 bases between. CDR3 sequence: CASRGSPLWTDYGYTF. CDR3 DNA: TGTGCCAGCAGGGGCTCGCCACTCTGGACAGACTATGGCTACACCTTC.

This clonotype was recorded many times. V usage is TRBV5-1 and J usage is TRBJ1-4, with a possible D match to TRBD1 (5 bases). The CDR3 has 16 amino acids. Trimming removed 4 bases from V and 8 bases from J, with 21 bases in between. Per germline, CDR1 SGHRS and CDR2 YFSETQ. CDR3 loop: CASSLGRDVRREKLFF. DNA of the CDR3: TGCGCCAGCAGCCTAGGGAGGGACGTTCGGAGGGAAAAACTGTTTTTT.

This clonotype was found many times. CDR3 in amino acids: CASSVGTVGTDTQYF. The CDR3 DNA is TGTGCCAGCAGCGTAGGGACAGTCGGCACAGATACGCAGTATTTT. The rearrangement joins TRBV9 to TRBJ2-3; TRBD1 might be the D (6 bases). CDR3 size: 15 residues. V lost 0 bases and J lost 1, with 9 bases in between. The germline CDR1 and CDR2 sequences are SGDLS and YYNGEE.

In its sample, this clonotype was seen many times. This rearrangement joins TRBV3-1 to TRBJ2-1; no clear D. Trimming took 1 base from V and 5 from J, leaving 6 bases between them. This CDR3 contains 13 residues. The germline V gene has CDR1 LGHDT and CDR2 YNNKEL (reference sequence). The CDR3 is CASSQGINNEQFF. CDR3 coding DNA: TGTGCCAGCAGCCAAGGAATTAACAATGAGCAGTTCTTC.

This clonotype was counted at least ten times. The genes are TRBV30 and TRBJ2-6; 8 bases agree with TRBD1. Germline values: CDR1 GTSNPN, CDR2 SVGIG (reference sequence). V lost 2 bases and J lost 2; bases outside the gene matches: 2. This CDR3 is built from 15 residues. The CDR3: CAWSLDRAGANVLTF. DNA for the CDR3: TGTGCCTGGAGTCTGGACAGGGCTGGGGCCAACGTCCTGACTTTC.

The rearrangement uses TRBV28 and TRBJ1-2, with 9 bases matching TRBD1. V was pared by 6 bases and J by 6 bases, with 8 bases of the junction left unmatched. Germline V gene sequence: CDR1 MDHEN, CDR2 SYDVKM. There are 14 residues in the CDR3. CDR3 loop: CASRPGQGFHGYTF. The CDR3 DNA is TGTGCCAGCAGACCGGGACAGGGCTTCCATGGCTACACCTTC.

This clonotype has at least ten counts. V and J are TRBV4-2 and TRBJ1-2; D is uncertain. The CDR3 runs 13 residues. The V end was cut by 0 bases, the J end by 9 bases, with 11 bases between. Germline V CDR1 and CDR2: LGHNA, YNFKEQ. The CDR3 loop reads CASSQDNLQSYTF. The CDR3 nucleotides are TGTGCCAGCAGCCAAGATAACCTCCAAAGCTACACCTTC.

This clonotype was seen ten or more times. V usage is TRBV30 and J usage is TRBJ2-7; TRBD2 is a possible D gene (5 bases). Trimming took 0 bases from V and 6 from J, leaving 9 bases between them. The CDR3 sequence is 12 residues long. The V gene's germline CDR1 is GTSNPN and CDR2 SVGIG (reference sequence). The chain's CDR3 is CAWSVRGGEQYF. The DNA for the CDR3 is TGTGCCTGGAGTGTACGCGGAGGCGAGCAGTACTTC.

There are many counts of this clonotype. The chain joins TRBV25-1 to TRBJ2-1; the D gene is possibly TRBD1 (6 bases). The CDR3 runs 15 residues. V gave up 4 bases and J gave up 4 bases, with 14 bases separating them. Germline V gene sequence: CDR1 MGHDK, CDR2 SYGVNS. In DNA, the CDR3 is TGTGCCAGCAGTGCCCGACAGGTTACATACAATGAGCAGTTCTTC. This codes for CASSARQVTYNEQFF.

This clonotype was seen repeatedly, ten times or more. The rearrangement uses TRBV10-1 and TRBJ2-7; 7 bases align to TRBD1. Germline CDR1 is WNHNN and CDR2 is SYGVQD (reference sequence). CDR3 length: 15 residues. V was clipped by 1 base and J by 2 bases; unmatched bases: 5. The CDR3 protein is CASSEYTGVPYEQYF. The CDR3 DNA reads TGCGCCAGCAGTGAGTATACAGGGGTACCCTACGAGCAGTACTTC.

This clonotype came up many times. The chain is built from TRBV18 and TRBJ1-2, with D perhaps TRBD1 (5 bases). Looked up from germline, CDR1 is KGHSH and CDR2 is LQKENI. Trimming took off 2 bases at V and 3 bases at J, with 10 bases between the two ends. The CDR3 spans 14 residues. In nucleotides, the CDR3 is TGTGCCAGCTCACCATCGGGGGTCGACTATGGCTACACCTTC. This gives the protein CASSPSGVDYGYTF.

This clonotype occurred many times. The gene calls are TRBV6-5 and TRBJ2-1, with 11 bases aligning to TRBD2. CDR3 length: 15 amino acids. Germline CDR1 MNHEY, CDR2 SVGAGI. V shed 2 bases, J shed 8 bases, and the junction held 5 bases outside the gene matches. The DNA for the CDR3 is TGTGCCAGCAGTTACCCAGGACTAGCGGGCTATGAGCAGTTCTTC. Translated, it gives CASSYPGLAGYEQFF.